This T cell receptor beta chain was captured in a study of sequential checkpoint blockade in melanoma. Study-wide context: Each arm's sequence ended with maintenance nivolumab.

The germline V gene has CDR1 LNHDA and CDR2 SQIVND (reference sequence). CDR3 length: 12 residues. Trimming stripped 11 bases from V and 2 bases from J, with 13 bases between. The sample's treatment: randomized to nivolumab then ipilimumab (arm A) or the reverse (arm B). None of the patients previously received DNA-damaging chemotherapy. From thawed PBMCs, live CD3+CD8+ cells negative for CD19 and CD56 were sorted. Profiling relied on immunoSEQ multiplex PCR, and the TCRdb table lists in-frame clones only, not all of them. The sample contains just under 20,000 clones, 75% to 85% of which appear only once.

The sequences come from CD8+ T cells sorted from blood (inferred from file names), collected from a patient given nivolumab and ipilimumab in sequence. J is TRBJ2-7 and V is TRBV19, with D perhaps TRBD2 (5 bases). The sequence was collected from a human donor with melanoma. This chain's CDR3 is CAAGPPPYEQYF. The CDR3 nucleotides are TGTGCCGCGGGTCCCCCCCCCTACGAGCAGTACTTC.